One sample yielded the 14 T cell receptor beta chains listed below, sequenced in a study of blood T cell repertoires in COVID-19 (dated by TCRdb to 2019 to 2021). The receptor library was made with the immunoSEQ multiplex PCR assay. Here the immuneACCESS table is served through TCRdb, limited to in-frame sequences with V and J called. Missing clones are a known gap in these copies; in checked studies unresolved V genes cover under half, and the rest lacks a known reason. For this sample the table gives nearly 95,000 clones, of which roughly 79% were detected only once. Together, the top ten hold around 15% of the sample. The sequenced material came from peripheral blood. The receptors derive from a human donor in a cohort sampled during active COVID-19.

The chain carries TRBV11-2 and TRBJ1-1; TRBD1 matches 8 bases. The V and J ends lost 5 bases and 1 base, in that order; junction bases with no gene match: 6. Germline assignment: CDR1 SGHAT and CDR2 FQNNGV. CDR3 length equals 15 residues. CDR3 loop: CASSRNRGKNTEAFF. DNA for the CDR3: TGTGCCAGCAGCAGAAACAGGGGGAAGAACACTGAAGCTTTCTTT.

Written as DNA, the CDR3 is TGTGCCAGCAGCCCGGGACAGGGGTTAAGCGGGGGAATCTACGAGCAGTACTTC. Amino acid sequence: CASSPGQGLSGGIYEQYF. The chain joins TRBV27 to TRBJ2-7; 10 bases are a match to TRBD1. The junction had 17 bases not matched to a gene; V was cut back by 6 bases and J by 3 bases. The CDR3 contains 18 residues. Germline CDR1 is MNHEY and CDR2 is SMNVEV (reference sequence).

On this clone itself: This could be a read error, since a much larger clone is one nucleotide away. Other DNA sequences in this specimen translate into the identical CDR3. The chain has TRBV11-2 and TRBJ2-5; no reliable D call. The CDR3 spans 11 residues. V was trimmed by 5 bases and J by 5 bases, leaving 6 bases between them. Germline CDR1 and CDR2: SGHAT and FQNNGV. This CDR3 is CASSLGETQYF. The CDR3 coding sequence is TGTGCCAGCAGCCTCGGGGAGACCCAGTACTTC.

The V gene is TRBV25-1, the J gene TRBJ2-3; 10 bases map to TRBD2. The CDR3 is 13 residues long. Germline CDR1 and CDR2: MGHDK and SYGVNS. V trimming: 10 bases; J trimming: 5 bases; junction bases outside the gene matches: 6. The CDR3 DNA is TGTGCCATCAGCGGGGGGGGTCAAGATACGCAGTATTTT. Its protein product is CAISGGGQDTQYF.

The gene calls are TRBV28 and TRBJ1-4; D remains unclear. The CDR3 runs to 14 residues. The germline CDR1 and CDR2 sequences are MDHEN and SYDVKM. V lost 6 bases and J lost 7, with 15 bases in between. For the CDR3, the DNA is TGTGCCAGCAGCCTTGTCCCCCGCGGTGAAAAACTGTTTTTT. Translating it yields CASSLVPRGEKLFF.

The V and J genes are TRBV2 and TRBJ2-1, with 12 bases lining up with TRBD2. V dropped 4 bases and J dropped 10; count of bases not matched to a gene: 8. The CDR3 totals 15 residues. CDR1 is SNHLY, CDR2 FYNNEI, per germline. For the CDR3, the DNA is TGTGCCAGCAGTGGCTTACTAGCGGGAGGCGGGGAGCAGTTCTTC. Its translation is CASSGLLAGGGEQFF.

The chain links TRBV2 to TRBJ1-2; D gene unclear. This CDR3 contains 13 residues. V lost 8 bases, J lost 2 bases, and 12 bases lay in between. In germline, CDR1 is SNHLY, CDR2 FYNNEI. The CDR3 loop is CASGSQRNYGYTF. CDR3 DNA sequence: TGTGCCAGCGGTTCACAGAGAAACTATGGCTACACCTTC.

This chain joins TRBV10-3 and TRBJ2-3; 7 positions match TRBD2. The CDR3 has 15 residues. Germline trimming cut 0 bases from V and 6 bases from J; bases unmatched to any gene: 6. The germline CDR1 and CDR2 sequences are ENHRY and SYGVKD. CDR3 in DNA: TGTGCCATCAGTGAGTCGGGCGGGAGTTATGATACGCAGTATTTT. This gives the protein CAISESGGSYDTQYF.

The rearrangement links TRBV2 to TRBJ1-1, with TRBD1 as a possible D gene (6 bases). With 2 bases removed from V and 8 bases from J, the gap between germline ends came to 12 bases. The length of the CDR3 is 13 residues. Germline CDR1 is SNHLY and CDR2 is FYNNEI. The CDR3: CASSERGGREAFF. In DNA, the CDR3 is TGTGCCAGCAGTGAACGAGGGGGTAGAGAAGCTTTCTTT.

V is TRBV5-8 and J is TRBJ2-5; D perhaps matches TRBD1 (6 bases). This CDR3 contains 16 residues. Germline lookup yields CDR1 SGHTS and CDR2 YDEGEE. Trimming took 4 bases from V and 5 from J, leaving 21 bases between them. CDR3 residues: CASSPLWAGRGETQYF. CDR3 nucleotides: TGTGCCAGCAGCCCTTTGTGGGCTGGAAGGGGGGAGACCCAGTACTTC.

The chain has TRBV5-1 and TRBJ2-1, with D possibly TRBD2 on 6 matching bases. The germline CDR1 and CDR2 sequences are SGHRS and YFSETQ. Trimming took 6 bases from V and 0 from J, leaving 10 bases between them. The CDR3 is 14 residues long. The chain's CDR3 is CASKSGSSYNEQFF. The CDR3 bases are TGCGCCAGCAAGTCCGGGAGCTCCTACAATGAGCAGTTCTTC.

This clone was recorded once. The CDR3 loop is CASRQRTQGDTQYF. The CDR3, as DNA: TGTGCCAGCAGACAAAGGACGCAGGGAGATACGCAGTATTTT. The rearrangement links TRBV6-5 to TRBJ2-3, with D maybe TRBD1 (5 bases). Germline CDR1 and CDR2: MNHEY and SVGAGI. V was clipped by 6 bases and J by 5 bases, with 15 bases between them. The CDR3 extends over 14 amino acids.

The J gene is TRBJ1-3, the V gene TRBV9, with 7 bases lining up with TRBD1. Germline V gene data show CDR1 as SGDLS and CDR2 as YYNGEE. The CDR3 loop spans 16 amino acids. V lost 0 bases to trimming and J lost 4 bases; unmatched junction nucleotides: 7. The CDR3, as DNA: TGTGCCAGCAGCGTAGAAATAACAGGGGAAGGAAACACCATATATTTT. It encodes CASSVEITGEGNTIYF. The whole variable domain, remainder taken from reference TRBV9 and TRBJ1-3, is DSGVTQTPKHLITATGQRVTLRCSPRSGDLSVYWYQQSLDQGLQFLIQYYNGEERAKGNILERFSAQQFPDLHSELNLSSLELGDSALYFCASSVEITGEGNTIYFGEGSWLTVV.

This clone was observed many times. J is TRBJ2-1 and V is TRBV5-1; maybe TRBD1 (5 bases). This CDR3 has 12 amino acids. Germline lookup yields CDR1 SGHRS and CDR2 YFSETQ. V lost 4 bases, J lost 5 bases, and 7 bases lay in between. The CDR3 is CASSQGHNEQFF. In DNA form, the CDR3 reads TGCGCCAGCAGCCAGGGCCACAATGAGCAGTTCTTC.